The 9 T cell receptor beta chains listed next were all sequenced from one sample in a study of technical replicates of blood from a few donors. The data were produced by immunoSEQ multiplex PCR, yet TCRdb's version contains in-frame clones alone and is incomplete. The sample shows about 66,000 clones, 95% to 97% of them seen only once. The sequencing sample was made of T cells isolated from PBMCs. Receptors were obtained from a human donor in good health.

The chain is built from TRBV6-5 and TRBJ2-1, with a tentative D call TRBD2 (5 bases). CDR1 is MNHEY, CDR2 SVGAGI, per germline. V dropped 0 bases and J dropped 7 bases, with 10 bases sitting between them. This CDR3 is 14 amino acids long. The CDR3 nucleotides read TGTGCCAGCAGTTACTCGCGAGGGAGTAATGAGCAGTTCTTC. The encoded protein is CASSYSRGSNEQFF.

The rearrangement uses TRBV4-2 and TRBJ1-2; TRBD1 agrees at 9 bases. The V segment lost 8 bases and the J segment 5 bases; nucleotides outside the gene matches: 3. CDR3 length equals 12 residues. Germline V gene sequence: CDR1 LGHNA, CDR2 YNFKEQ. This CDR3 reads CASLDRGYGYTF. CDR3 sequence (DNA): TGTGCCAGCCTGGACAGGGGATATGGCTACACCTTC.

This sequence joins TRBV5-1 and TRBJ2-5; maybe TRBD2 (6 bases). With 4 bases removed from V and 5 bases from J, the gap between germline ends came to 15 bases. CDR1 is SGHRS, CDR2 YFSETQ, per germline. CDR3 length: 14 amino acids. In nucleotides, the CDR3 is TGCGCCAGCAGCCCGGGCGGGATTAGGGAGACCCAGTACTTC. Translated, it gives CASSPGGIRETQYF.

The chain is built from TRBV21-1 and TRBJ2-7; the table names TRBD2, a call not compared with the DNA. TRBV21-1 is listed as a pseudogene. The CDR3 consists of 15 residues. The CDR3 region has the DNA TGTGCCAGCAGCAAAGAGATGGGTAGCGGGGGAGAGCAGTACTTC. Residues: CASSKEMGSGGEQYF.

This chain uses TRBV9 with TRBJ1-1, with D possibly TRBD1 on 6 matching bases. Trimming left V 4 bases short and J 4 bases short, with 11 bases between. The CDR3 covers 13 residues. CDR1 and CDR2 from the germline V gene are SGDLS and YYNGEE. The chain's CDR3 is CASSSLGGTEAFF. CDR3 DNA sequence: TGTGCCAGCAGCTCCCTAGGGGGCACTGAAGCTTTCTTT. Based on the CDR3 plus reference TRBV9 and TRBJ1-1, the full variable domain is DSGVTQTPKHLITATGQRVTLRCSPRSGDLSVYWYQQSLDQGLQFLIQYYNGEERAKGNILERFSAQQFPDLHSELNLSSLELGDSALYFCASSSLGGTEAFFGQGTRLTVV.

J is TRBJ1-2 and V is TRBV28, with 8 bases aligning to TRBD1. The germline gives CDR1 MDHEN, CDR2 SYDVKM. The CDR3 is made up of 15 amino acids. J was trimmed by 6 bases and V by 5 bases; bases with no gene match: 11. The CDR3 here is CASSLTWTGFNGYTF. The CDR3 coding sequence is TGTGCCAGCAGTCTCACCTGGACAGGGTTTAATGGCTACACCTTC.

The genes are TRBV6-6 and TRBJ2-3; D is unresolved. V lost 4 bases and J lost 9, with 8 bases in between. Germline assignment: CDR1 MNHNY and CDR2 SVGAGI (reference sequence). CDR3 length: 11 amino acids. The CDR3 loop reads CASSSGGTQYF. CDR3 DNA sequence: TGTGCCAGCAGTTCAGGTGGGACGCAGTATTTT.

This clone has just one count. The chain uses TRBV19 and TRBJ2-1; tentative D call: TRBD2 (5 bases). CDR3 length: 14 amino acids. Per the germline V gene, CDR1 is LNHDA and CDR2 is SQIVND (reference sequence). Trimming left V 5 bases short and J 4 bases short, with 12 bases between. The CDR3 DNA follows: TGTGCCAGTAGTGTCGAGCGGACTTACAATGAGCAGTTCTTC. It specifies CASSVERTYNEQFF.

The chain couples TRBV5-4 to TRBJ2-3, with 8 nucleotides matching TRBD2. V gave up 9 bases and J gave up 4 bases; unmatched junction bases: 10. The germline V gene has CDR1 SGHNT and CDR2 YYREEE (reference sequence). This CDR3 has 14 residues. CDR3 in DNA: TGTGCCACGGCCGGGACTAGTGACGCAGATACGCAGTATTTT. Its protein is CATAGTSDADTQYF. The full variable domain, its missing parts supplied by reference TRBV5-4 and TRBJ2-3, is ETGVTQSPTHLIKTRGQQVTLRCSSQSGHNTVSWYQQALGQGPQFIFQYYREEENGRGNFPPRFSGLQFPNYSSELNVNALELDDSALYLCATAGTSDADTQYFGPGTRLTVL.